Presented here are 9 T cell receptor beta chains from one specimen sequenced in a study of T cell responses to AZD1222 COVID-19 vaccine. Generated by immunoSEQ multiplex PCR, the TCRdb table keeps only in-frame clones and is missing some. The sample yields about 200,000 clones, roughly 92% seen once. Sequenced material: peripheral blood, taken 28 days after the second dose of the MenACWY control vaccine. The receptor set was obtained from an adult who received the MenACWY meningococcal vaccine as a control.

V and J are TRBV10-3 and TRBJ1-4; 8 bases align to TRBD1. Germline loops: CDR1 ENHRY, CDR2 SYGVKD. The CDR3 loop spans 12 amino acids. The V and J ends lost 2 bases and 13 bases, in that order; junction bases with no gene match: 3. The CDR3 here is CAISEPGQGLFF. The CDR3 DNA sequence: TGTGCCATCAGTGAGCCCGGACAGGGACTGTTTTTT.

The chain is built from TRBV4-3 and TRBJ2-7; 9 nucleotides line up with TRBD2. The trim removed 1 base at V and 3 bases at J, leaving 1 base unmatched. In germline, CDR1 is LGHNA, CDR2 YSLEER. The CDR3 has 14 amino acids. CDR3 DNA: TGCGCCAGCAGCCAAGCAGCGGGAGGCTACGAGCAGTACTTC. Encoded protein: CASSQAAGGYEQYF.

The J gene is TRBJ2-2, the V gene TRBV19; 7 bases match TRBD2. Trimming at V came to 10 bases and at J to 4 bases, leaving 12 bases not matched to a gene. Germline loops: CDR1 LNHDA, CDR2 SQIVND (reference sequence). CDR3 size: 15 residues. CDR3 sequence reads: CATLSAGVGTGELFF. CDR3 coding DNA: TGTGCCACATTATCCGCGGGAGTGGGCACCGGGGAGCTGTTTTTT.

This clone was counted once. This rearrangement joins TRBV2 to TRBJ1-1, with 7 nucleotides matching TRBD1. The germline gives CDR1 SNHLY, CDR2 FYNNEI. The CDR3 loop spans 13 amino acids. The ends lost 7 bases at V and 0 bases at J; junction bases unmatched: 2. The CDR3 loop is CASITGVNTEAFF. The CDR3, as DNA: TGTGCCAGCATTACAGGGGTGAACACTGAAGCTTTCTTT.

The chain carries TRBV30 and TRBJ1-2; 7 nucleotides align to TRBD1. The CDR3 loop spans 12 amino acids. Germline assignment: CDR1 GTSNPN and CDR2 SVGIG (reference sequence). After removal of 4 bases from V and 7 bases from J, the junction contained 6 bases not matched to a gene. The CDR3, as DNA: TGTGCCTGGACTACAGGGGTTCGTGGCTACACCTTC. This translates into CAWTTGVRGYTF.

This clone was detected only once. V is TRBV19 and J is TRBJ1-5; a weak D match, TRBD1 (5 bases). V lost 3 bases and J 4 bases, leaving 13 bases between the germline ends. The CDR3 length is 15 residues. CDR1 and CDR2 (germline): LNHDA, SQIVND (reference sequence). CDR3: CASSIGGRGNQPQHF. The CDR3 DNA is TGTGCCAGTAGTATTGGGGGAAGGGGAAATCAGCCCCAGCATTTT.

This chain links TRBV6-1 with TRBJ2-4; 11 bases fit TRBD1. The J segment lost 6 bases and the V segment lost 0 bases, leaving 4 bases of the junction unmatched. Per germline, CDR1 MNHNS and CDR2 SASEGT. This CDR3 comprises 16 residues. The CDR3 DNA reads as TGTGCCAGCAGTGAAGCCTGGACAGGGGGCCGAAACATTCAGTACTTC. Its translation: CASSEAWTGGRNIQYF.

The rearrangement joins TRBV5-1 to TRBJ2-2; 10 bases map to TRBD1. J lost 5 bases, V lost 4 bases, and 11 bases had no gene match. This CDR3 has 17 residues. Germline CDR1 SGHRS, CDR2 YFSETQ. The CDR3 protein is CASSNRVGQGGTGELFF. The DNA for the CDR3 is TGCGCCAGCAGCAACCGCGTCGGACAGGGGGGGACCGGGGAGCTGTTTTTT.

This clone was seen a single time. The chain joins TRBV7-7 to TRBJ2-7; 9 bases line up with TRBD2. V was pared by 5 bases and J by 3 bases, with 8 bases of the junction left unmatched. The CDR3 covers 15 residues. Germline CDR1 is SSHAT and CDR2 is FNYEAQ (reference sequence). CDR3 region: CASSRGSGRNYEQYF. CDR3 sequence (DNA): TGTGCCAGCAGCCGAGGGAGCGGGAGGAACTACGAGCAGTACTTC.